These T cell receptor beta chains were read from a single sample in a study of shared clonotypes between healthy human individuals. The protocol was immunoSEQ multiplex PCR, while the TCRdb copy is restricted to in-frame clones and leaves out a portion. The sample has approximately 980,000 clones, approximately 80% seen once; the top ten hold roughly 1.5%. The source material was memory CD4+ T cells sorted from blood. Source of these receptors: a man between 18 and 29 years old in good health. Each CDR3 is given with its conserved first and last residue. Fields, in order: J gene, clone size, D gene, V gene, CDR3 DNA, CDR3 protein. A D gene is named only where the DNA matches it firmly. Expanded clones get a size class; other rows say once, few or many, or leave the size out.

>TRBJ2-7|NA|TRBD1|TRBV25-1
TGTGCCAGCAGTGAAAATGACCCCCGGGACAGCCCTAACTTC
CASSENDPRDSPNF
>TRBJ1-4|NA|NA|TRBV9
TGTGCCAGCAGCGTAGGCGTTGGACAGAATAATGAAAAACTGTTTTTT
CASSVGVGQNNEKLFF
>TRBJ2-1|once|NA|TRBV25-1
TGTGCCAGCAGTGAGGGGGGTTTCTACAATGAGCAGTTCTTC
CASSEGGFYNEQFF
>TRBJ2-7|NA|TRBD2|TRBV6-6
TGTGCCAGCAGTTGGGACTACTCCTACGAGCAGTACTTC
CASSWDYSYEQYF
>TRBJ1-2|NA|TRBD1|TRBV6-1
TGTGCCAGCAGTGGACCGGACAGGGGGCGCGATAAGGCCTATGGCTACACCTTC
CASSGPDRGRDKAYGYTF
>TRBJ2-7|NA|NA|TRBV27
TGTGCCAGCAGTCCTTTAACCACCTACGAGCAGTACTTC
CASSPLTTYEQYF
>TRBJ1-2|NA|NA|TRBV6-1
TGTGCCAGCAGTGAAGAAAATAGGGGGACGGGTGGCTACACCTTC
CASSEENRGTGGYTF
>TRBJ2-5|NA|TRBD1|TRBV6-6
TGTGCCAGCAGTTACGGGGGACAGGTTCAAGAGACCCAGTACTTC
CASSYGGQVQETQYF
>TRBJ2-3|few|NA|TRBV15
TGTGCCACCAGCAGCGGACGGCTTTCTGATACAGATACGCAGTATTTT
CATSSGRLSDTDTQYF
>TRBJ2-1|NA|TRBD2|TRBV19
TGTGCCAGTAGTATCGGGGGGGACACCTACAATGAGCAGTTCTTC
CASSIGGDTYNEQFF